This T cell receptor beta chain emerged from a study of CD4 T cell repertoires and nickel (TCRdb year 2020). Inclusive of the bounding cysteine and phenylalanine, the CDR3 is 13 residues long. Just the 39-base CDR3 DNA is kept, in frame starting at base 1. The germline V gene sets CDR1 to SGHRS and CDR2 to YFSETQ. V is cut by 4 bases and J by 4 bases, and the space between the germline ends is 9 bases. As for this clonotype: It has no known antigen specificity. The input lacks base qualities; no much larger clone sits a single base away.

The library was generated by RT-PCR. TCRdb shows the sequencer as Illumina MiSeq. The public sequencing data were trimmed at Q25 with fastp and processed into clonotypes with MiXCR by TCRdb, which kept only in-frame beta chains. For every CDR3 protein sequence, its rows merge into one entry that carries the most common genes and DNA. The table for this sample lists fewer than 350 distinct CDR3 sequences; roughly 50% of them were counted only once. About 11% of the sample lies in the top ten. The clonotype was recovered from a human donor in a nickel allergy study, with or without nickel allergy (not recorded which). It is not recorded whether this sample comes from one donor or several. The chain couples TRBV5-1 to TRBJ2-1; the D segment could be TRBD1, given 6 matching bases. The source material was CD4+ T cells from blood, not recorded whether cultured. The CDR3 region reads CASSLTGYNEQFF. The bases read TGCGCCAGCAGCCTCACAGGGTACAATGAGCAGTTCTTC.